The T cell receptor (beta chain) described here comes from a study of PD-L1 blockade in urothelial cancer. In the study overall: Enrolled patients had been treated previously with 0 to 3 chemotherapy regimens. The study recovered a median of 141,255 T cells per blood sample.

Profiled with immunoSEQ multiplex PCR; TCRdb holds only in-frame clones, not every one. The sample has 30,000 to 40,000 clones; roughly 88% are singletons. This receptor was taken from a man in his 60s with urothelial cancer. Sequenced here: PBMCs, sampled around atezolizumab (anti-PD-L1) treatment.

The CDR3 reads CASSLEGTGGSEQYF. Here the CDR3 DNA reads TGTGCCAGCAGCTTGGAAGGGACAGGGGGATCCGAGCAGTACTTC. This sequence joins TRBV5-4 and TRBJ2-7, with 11 bases aligning to TRBD1. Germline values: CDR1 SGHNT, CDR2 YYREEE (reference sequence). The CDR3 has 15 residues. V was pared by 0 bases and J by 6 bases, with 5 bases of the junction left unmatched.